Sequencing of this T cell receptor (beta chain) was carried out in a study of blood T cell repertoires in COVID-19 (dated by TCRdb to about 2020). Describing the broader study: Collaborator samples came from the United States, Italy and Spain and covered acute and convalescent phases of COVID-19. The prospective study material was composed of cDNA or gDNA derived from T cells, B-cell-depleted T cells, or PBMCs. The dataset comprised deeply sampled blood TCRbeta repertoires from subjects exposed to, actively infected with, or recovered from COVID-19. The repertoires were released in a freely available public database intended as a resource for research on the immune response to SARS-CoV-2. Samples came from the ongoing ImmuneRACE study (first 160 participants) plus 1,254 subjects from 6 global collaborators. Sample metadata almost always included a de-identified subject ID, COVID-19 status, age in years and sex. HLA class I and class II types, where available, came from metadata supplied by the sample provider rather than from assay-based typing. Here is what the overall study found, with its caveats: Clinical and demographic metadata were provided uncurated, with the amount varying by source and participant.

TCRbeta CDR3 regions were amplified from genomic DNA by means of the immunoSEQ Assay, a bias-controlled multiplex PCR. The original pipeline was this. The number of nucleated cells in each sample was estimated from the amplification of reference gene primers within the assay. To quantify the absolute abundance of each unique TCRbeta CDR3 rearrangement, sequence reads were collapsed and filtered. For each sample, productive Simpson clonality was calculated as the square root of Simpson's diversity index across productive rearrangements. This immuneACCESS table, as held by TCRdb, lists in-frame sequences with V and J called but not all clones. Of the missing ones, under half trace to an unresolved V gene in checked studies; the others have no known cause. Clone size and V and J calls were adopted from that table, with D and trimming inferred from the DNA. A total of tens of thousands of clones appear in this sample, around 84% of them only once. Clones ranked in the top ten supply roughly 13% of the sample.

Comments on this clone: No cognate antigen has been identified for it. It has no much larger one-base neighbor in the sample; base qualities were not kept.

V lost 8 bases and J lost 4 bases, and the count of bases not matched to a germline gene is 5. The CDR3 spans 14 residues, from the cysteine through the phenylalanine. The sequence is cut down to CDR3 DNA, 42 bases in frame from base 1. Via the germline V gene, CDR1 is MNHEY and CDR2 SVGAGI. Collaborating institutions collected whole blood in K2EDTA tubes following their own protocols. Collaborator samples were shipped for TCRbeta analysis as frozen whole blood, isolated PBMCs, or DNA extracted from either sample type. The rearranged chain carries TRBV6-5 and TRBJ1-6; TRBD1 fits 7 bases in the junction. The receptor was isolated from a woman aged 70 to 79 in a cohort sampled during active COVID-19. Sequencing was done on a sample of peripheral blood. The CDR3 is CASFAQGYNSPLHF. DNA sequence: TGTGCCAGCTTCGCACAGGGGTATAATTCACCCCTCCACTTT.